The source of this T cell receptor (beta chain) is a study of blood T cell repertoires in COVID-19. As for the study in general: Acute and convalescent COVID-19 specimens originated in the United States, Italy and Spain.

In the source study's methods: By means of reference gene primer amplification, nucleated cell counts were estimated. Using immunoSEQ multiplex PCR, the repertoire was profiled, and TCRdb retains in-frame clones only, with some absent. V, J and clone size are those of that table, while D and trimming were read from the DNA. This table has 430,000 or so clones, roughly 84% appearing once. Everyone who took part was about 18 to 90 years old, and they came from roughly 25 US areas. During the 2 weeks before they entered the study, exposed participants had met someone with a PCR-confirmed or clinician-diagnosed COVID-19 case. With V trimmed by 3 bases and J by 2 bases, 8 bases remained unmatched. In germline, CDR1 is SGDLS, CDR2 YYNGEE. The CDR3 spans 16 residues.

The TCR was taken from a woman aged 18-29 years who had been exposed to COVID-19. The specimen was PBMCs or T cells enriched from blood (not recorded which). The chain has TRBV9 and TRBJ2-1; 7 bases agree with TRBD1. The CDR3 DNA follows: TGTGCCAGCAGCGCACAAGACAGGGAGACCTACAATGAGCAGTTCTTC. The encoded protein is CASSAQDRETYNEQFF.